This T cell receptor (delta chain) was recorded in a study of Vδ1+ human thymocytes (dated by TCRdb to the late 2010s). About the full investigation: mRNA-level TRG and TRD CDR3 repertoires of highly purified Vdelta1+ thymocytes from young children were characterised as a data resource. The multiplex-based CDR3 amplicon strategy had previously been validated against 5'RACE-based CDR3 amplicon generation methods. Broad study findings and their caveats: Despite high sort purity, roughly 18% of thymic TRD sequences were Vdelta2 (and few Vdelta3), unlike peripheral blood Vdelta1+ controls. The thymic TRG and TRD repertoires appeared highly polyclonal, with Gaussian CDR3 length distributions, in contrast to the oligoclonal repertoires of peripheral blood. Because no clustering by age or sex was seen, donors were not stratified by age or sex in the analyses. Many TRG clonotypes were shared between donors (up to about 6.9x10^3), whereas TRD repertoires were essentially private (max about 120 shared). Because unexpected Vdelta2 sequences could lead to misinterpretation of bulk repertoire data, the authors recommended using highly purified populations and single-cell validation.

RNA was extracted with the RNeasy mini kit and reverse transcribed using Superscript III. CDR3 amplicons were generated by multiplex PCR with pooled V-gene forward primers and a constant-region reverse primer carrying Illumina adaptor overhangs. Amplicons were gel-purified, then indexed with Nextera index primers over eight extra PCR cycles and purified with AMPure XP beads. Sequencing of the libraries was done on an Illumina MiSeq using paired-end 250 bp reads, dual indexing and a 20% PhiX spike-in. On the authors' methods: FastQC was used to quality check the reads, while ea-utils fastq-join merged the TRG read pairs. Annotation of sequences was performed with IMGT/HighV-QUEST, only productive sequences with unambiguous V-gene assignment were retained, and clonotypes were defined by identical CDR3 sequence. For downstream analysis, VDJtools 1.1.1, tcR 2.2.3, Treemap and vegan Shannon diversity in R 3.4.4 were used. After TCRdb called clones again from the public reads with CATT, rows with identical DNA were merged. These V and J calls are TCRdb output, not the study's own analysis. A total of under 80,000 delta-chain clones appear in this sample, 30% to 45% of them only once. 0.2% to 0.3% of the sample lies in the top ten.

In its sample, this clone was seen a few times. Its cognate antigen has yet to be identified. No base quality values were provided; no much bigger clone lies one nucleotide off. Unmatched junction bases come to 18, with V trimmed by 1 base and J by 0 bases. Reading from cysteine to phenylalanine, the CDR3 counts 21 amino acids. Just CDR3 DNA is preserved here, 63 bases in frame from base 1. Based on the germline V gene, the CDR1 and CDR2 sequences are TSWWSYY and QGS. Thymic samples were depleted of alphabeta T cells, then CD3+ TCRVdelta1+ TCRVdelta2- thymocytes were FACS-sorted. A purity of roughly 97% to 99.6% was achieved for sorted Vdelta1+ thymocytes. The thymic specimens were obtained from fewer than ten paediatric patients, aged 5 days to 15 months, who were having corrective cardiac surgery. Thymic tissue was dispersed, and mononuclear cells were isolated on a Histopaque-1077 density gradient. For staining, the antibodies used were anti-TCRVdelta1 clone TS8.2, anti-TCRVdelta2 clone B6, anti-CD3 clone HIT3a and anti-TCRalphabeta clone IP26.

Sequencing was done on a sample of Vdelta1+ gamma-delta thymocytes from the thymus. Explained via the paper, the cell subset or site label denotes: FACS-sorted CD3+ TCRalphabeta- TCRVdelta1+ TCRVdelta2- thymocytes. The rearranged chain carries TRDV1 and TRDJ1, and 9 junction bases match TRDD2. The receptor's source is a boy younger than two who had congenital heart surgery. The DNA sequence is TGTGCTCTTGGGGAACGGGGACCTTCCTACCTTACTGGGTCGTACACCGATAAACTCATCTTT. This is translated as CALGERGPSYLTGSYTDKLIF.